A single sample is the source of the 8 T cell receptor beta chains below, sequenced in a study of shared clonotypes between healthy human individuals. The assay was immunoSEQ multiplex PCR, and TCRdb's table has in-frame clones only and misses some. Here the sample spans over a million clones, more than 75% being singletons. The sequenced sample was memory CD4+ T cells from PBMCs. This sample's subset: CD45RA-negative fraction. The receptors were gathered from a man younger than 35 in good health. Some clones in this sample may be carry-over from other donors' samples.

As to this clone: A far larger clone is off by one base, so a read error is likely. The chain uses TRBV6-5 and TRBJ1-2, with D uncertain. Germline loops: CDR1 MNHEY, CDR2 SVGAGI. V shed 4 bases and J shed 0 bases, with 6 bases lying between them. The CDR3 loop spans 13 amino acids. This chain's CDR3 is CASSWAPNYGYTF. The CDR3 bases are TGTGCCAGCAGTTGGGCACCTAACTATGGCTACACCTTC.

J is TRBJ2-3 and V is TRBV7-2, with a weak D call TRBD1 (6 bases). CDR3 length: 13 residues. Per germline, CDR1 SGHTA and CDR2 FQGNSA. Trimming removed 2 bases from V and 6 bases from J, with 9 bases in between. CDR3 nucleotides: TGTGCCAGCAGCTTAATGGGGGCGGATACGCAGTATTTT. It encodes CASSLMGADTQYF.

The chain is built from TRBV7-2 and TRBJ2-7, with TRBD2 as a possible D gene (5 bases). Germline-derived CDR1 and CDR2 are SGHTA and FQGNSA. This CDR3 contains 14 residues. The germline V and J ends were trimmed by 5 bases and 4 bases, with 15 bases remaining between them. The CDR3 here is CASSQRAGGYEQYF. The CDR3 nucleotides are TGTGCCAGCAGCCAAAGGGCGGGCGGTTACGAGCAGTACTTC.

This rearrangement joins TRBV29-1 to TRBJ2-5, with 9 positions matching TRBD2. With the DNA end fitting TRBJ2-7 better, the J assignment may be wrong. Germline CDR1 and CDR2: SQVTM and ANQGSEA. CDR3 size: 14 residues. The CDR3 DNA follows: TGCAGCGTCACTGGCGGGAGGGAAGTGGACGAGCAGTACTTC. Amino acids: CSVTGGREVDEQYF.

The rearrangement joins TRBV18 to TRBJ1-3; the D gene is possibly TRBD1 (5 bases). CDR3 length equals 14 residues. V was clipped by 2 bases and J by 2 bases, with 7 bases between them. Germline V gene data show CDR1 as KGHSH and CDR2 as LQKENI. The CDR3 DNA sequence: TGTGCCAGCTCACCAGCAGGGCCTGGAAACACCATATATTTT. Its translation: CASSPAGPGNTIYF.

This rearrangement joins TRBV7-9 to TRBJ2-3; D tentatively fits TRBD1 or TRBD2 (5 bases each). The V gene's germline CDR1 is SEHNR and CDR2 FQNEAQ (reference sequence). CDR3 size: 17 residues. V was cut by 0 bases and J by 7 bases, with 20 bases left in between. The CDR3: CASSLAYDTTRGHTQYF. CDR3 DNA sequence: TGTGCCAGCAGCTTAGCCTACGACACCACGAGGGGTCATACGCAGTATTTT.

CDR3 in DNA: TGTGCCAGCAGCTTAAGGGACAACCAAGAGACCCAGTACTTC. Amino acid sequence: CASSLRDNQETQYF. The V call is TRBV5-6, the J call TRBJ2-5; a possible D gene is TRBD1 (6 bases). The CDR3 consists of 14 residues. The V gene's germline CDR1 is SGHDT and CDR2 YYEEEE. V shed 2 bases and J shed 0 bases, with 8 bases lying between them.

The chain carries TRBV10-3 and TRBJ1-4, with a tentative D call TRBD1 (6 bases). CDR1 and CDR2 (germline): ENHRY, SYGVKD. The CDR3 totals 14 residues. The V end lost 3 bases, the J end lost 5 bases, and 10 bases lay between the germline ends. This chain's CDR3 is CAISEGGGNEKLFF. DNA for the CDR3: TGTGCCATCAGTGAAGGGGGGGGAAATGAAAAACTGTTTTTT.